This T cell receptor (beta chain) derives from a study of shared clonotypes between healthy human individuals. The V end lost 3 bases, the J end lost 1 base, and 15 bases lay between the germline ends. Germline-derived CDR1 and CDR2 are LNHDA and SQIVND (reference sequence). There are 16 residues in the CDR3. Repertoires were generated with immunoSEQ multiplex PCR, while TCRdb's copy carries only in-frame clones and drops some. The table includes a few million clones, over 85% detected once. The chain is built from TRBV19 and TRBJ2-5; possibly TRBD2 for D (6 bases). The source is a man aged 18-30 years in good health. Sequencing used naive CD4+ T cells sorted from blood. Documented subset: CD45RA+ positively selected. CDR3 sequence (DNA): TGTGCCAGTAGTATTAAAGGAGGGACCCTCCAAGAGACCCAGTACTTC. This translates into CASSIKGGTLQETQYF.